This T cell receptor (beta chain) emerged from a study of regulatory and conventional T cells in breast cancer. The V end was cut by 2 bases, the J end by 0 bases, with 13 bases between. Looked up from germline, CDR1 is SGHRS and CDR2 is YFSETQ. This CDR3 has 16 residues. This clonotype was observed a few times. A single record per CDR3 protein comes from TCRdb applying MiXCR to the PCR reads. The data contain more than 15,000 distinct CDR3 sequences, about 32% of them singletons. The clonotype originates from a female donor in good health. Specimen: conventional T cells from blood. The rearrangement joins TRBV5-1 to TRBJ2-3, with D perhaps assigned TRBD1 or TRBD2 (5 bases each). Written as DNA, the CDR3 is TGCGCCAGCAGCTTAGGGGAGCGGCCGAGCACAGATACGCAGTATTTT. Translated: CASSLGERPSTDTQYF. Filled out from reference TRBV5-1 and TRBJ2-3, the complete variable domain reads KAGVTQTPRYLIKTRGQQVTLSCSPISGHRSVSWYQQTPGQGLQFLFEYFSETQRNKGNFPGRFSGRQFSNSRSEMNVSTLELGDSALYLCASSLGERPSTDTQYFGPGTRLTVL.